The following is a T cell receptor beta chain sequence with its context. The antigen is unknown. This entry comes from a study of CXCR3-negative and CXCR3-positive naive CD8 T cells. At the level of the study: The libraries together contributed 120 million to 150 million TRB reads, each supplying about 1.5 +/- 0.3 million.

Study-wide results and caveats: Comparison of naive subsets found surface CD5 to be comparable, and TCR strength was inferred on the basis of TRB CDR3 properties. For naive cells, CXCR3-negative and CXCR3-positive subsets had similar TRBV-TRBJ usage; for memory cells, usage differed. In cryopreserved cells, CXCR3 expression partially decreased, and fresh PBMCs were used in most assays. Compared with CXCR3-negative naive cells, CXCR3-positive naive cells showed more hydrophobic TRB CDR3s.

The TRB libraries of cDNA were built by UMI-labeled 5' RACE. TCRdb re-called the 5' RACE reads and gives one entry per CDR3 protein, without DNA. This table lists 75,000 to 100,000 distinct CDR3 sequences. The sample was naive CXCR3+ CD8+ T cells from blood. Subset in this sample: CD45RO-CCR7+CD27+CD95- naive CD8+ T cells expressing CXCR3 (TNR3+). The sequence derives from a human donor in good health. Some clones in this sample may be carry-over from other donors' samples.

This chain's CDR3 is CTSTFGPANTEAFF. V and J are TRBV3-1 and TRBJ1-1. Germline lookup yields CDR1 LGHDT and CDR2 YNNKEL (reference sequence). This CDR3 comprises 14 residues. The whole variable domain, remainder taken from reference TRBV3-1 and TRBJ1-1, is DTAVSQTPKYLVTQMGNDKSIKCEQNLGHDTMYWYKQDSKKFLKIMFSYNNKELIINETVPNRFSPKSPDKAHLNLHINSLELGDSAVYFCTSTFGPANTEAFFGQGTRLTVV.